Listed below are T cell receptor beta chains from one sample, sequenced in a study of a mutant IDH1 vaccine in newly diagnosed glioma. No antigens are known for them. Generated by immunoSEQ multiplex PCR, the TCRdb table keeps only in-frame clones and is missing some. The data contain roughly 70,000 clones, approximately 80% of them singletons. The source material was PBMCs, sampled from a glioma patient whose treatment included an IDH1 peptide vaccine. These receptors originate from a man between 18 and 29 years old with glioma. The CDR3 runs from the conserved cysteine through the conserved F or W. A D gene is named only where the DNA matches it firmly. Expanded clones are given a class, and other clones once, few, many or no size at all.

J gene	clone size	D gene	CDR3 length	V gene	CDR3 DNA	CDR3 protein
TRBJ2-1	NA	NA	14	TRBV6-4	TGTGCCAGCAGTGACTCGAACCAAATAGGTGAGCAGTTCTTC	CASSDSNQIGEQFF
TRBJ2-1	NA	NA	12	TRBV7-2	TGTGCCAGCAGCACCCAGCGCAATGAGCAGTTCTTC	CASSTQRNEQFF
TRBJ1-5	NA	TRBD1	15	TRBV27	TGTGCCAGCAGCGCGGGGACAGGGGGCTCTCAGCCCCAGCATTTT	CASSAGTGGSQPQHF
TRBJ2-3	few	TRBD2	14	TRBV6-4	TGTGCCAGCAGTGAGCGGGGGGGCACAGATACGCAGTATTTT	CASSERGGTDTQYF
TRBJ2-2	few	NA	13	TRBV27	TGTGCCAGCAAGGCGTCCGCCCCCGGGGAGCTGTTTTTT	CASKASAPGELFF
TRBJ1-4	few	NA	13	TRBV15	TGTGCCACCAGCAGAGATTTCAGGGAAAAACTGTTTTTT	CATSRDFREKLFF
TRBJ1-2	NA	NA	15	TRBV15	TGTGCCACCAGCAGGTTATTAGGACCTAACTATGGCTACACCTTC	CATSRLLGPNYGYTF
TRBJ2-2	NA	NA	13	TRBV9	TGTGCCAGCAGCCCGAGGGGGGCCGGGGAGCTGTTTTTT	CASSPRGAGELFF
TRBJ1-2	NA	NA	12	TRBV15	TGTGCCACTGGGCAAGCTAACTATGGCTACACCTTC	CATGQANYGYTF
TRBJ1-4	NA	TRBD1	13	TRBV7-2	TGTGCCAGCAGCCTTAGACAGGGCGAGAAACTGTTTTTT	CASSLRQGEKLFF
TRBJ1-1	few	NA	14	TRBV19	TGTGCCAGTAGATCGGACAGCTCCATAACTGAAGCTTTCTTT	CASRSDSSITEAFF
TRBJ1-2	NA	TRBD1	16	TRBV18	TGTGCCAGCTCACTCACGGGACAGGGGGCTCCATATGGCTACACCTTC	CASSLTGQGAPYGYTF
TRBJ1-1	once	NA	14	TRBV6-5	TGTGCCAGCAGTCCAGGGTTAAGGGACACTGAAGCTTTCTTT	CASSPGLRDTEAFF
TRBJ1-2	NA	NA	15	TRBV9	TGTGCCAGCAGCGTAGGTCTGGGGATGAACTATGGCTACACCTTC	CASSVGLGMNYGYTF
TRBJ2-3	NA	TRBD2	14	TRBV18	TGTGCCAGCTCACAGGGACTAGCGGGAGATACGCAGTATTTT	CASSQGLAGDTQYF
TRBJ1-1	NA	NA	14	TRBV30	TGTGCCTGGAGTGTATGGGGGGATAACACTGAAGCTTTCTTT	CAWSVWGDNTEAFF
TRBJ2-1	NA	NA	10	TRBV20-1	TGCAGTGCTAGCGTCAATGAGCAGTTCTTC	CSASVNEQFF
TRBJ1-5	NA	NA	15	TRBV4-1	TGCGCCAGCAGCCATCAAGGATCCCACAATCAGCCCCAGCATTTT	CASSHQGSHNQPQHF
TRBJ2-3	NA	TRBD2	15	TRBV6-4	TGTGCCAGCAGCCGGACTAGCGGGGGCACAGATACGCAGTATTTT	CASSRTSGGTDTQYF
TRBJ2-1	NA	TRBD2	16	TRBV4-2	TGTGCCAGCAGCCAAGAGGGGACTAGCGTCAACAATGAGCAGTTCTTC	CASSQEGTSVNNEQFF
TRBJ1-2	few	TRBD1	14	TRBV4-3	TGCGCCTCGAACAGGGGGCTTGGGGAGTATGGCTACACCTTC	CASNRGLGEYGYTF
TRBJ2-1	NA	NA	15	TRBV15	TGTGCCACCAGCTTATGGAGGGGGTCCCTCTCTGAGCAGTTCTTC	CATSLWRGSLSEQFF
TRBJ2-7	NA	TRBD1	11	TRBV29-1	TGCAGCGCTAAGACAGGGTGGGAGCAGTACTTC	CSAKTGWEQYF
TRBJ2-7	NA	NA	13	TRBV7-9	TGTGCCAGCAGCTCAGAAGGGAGCTACGAGCAGTACTTC	CASSSEGSYEQYF
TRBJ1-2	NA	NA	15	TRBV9	TGTGCCAGCAGCCCCAGTGCTGGGATTAACTATGGCTACACCTTC	CASSPSAGINYGYTF
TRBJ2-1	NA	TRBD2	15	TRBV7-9	TGTGCCAGGGTCCCGACTAGCGGCTCCTACAATGAGCAGTTCTTC	CARVPTSGSYNEQFF
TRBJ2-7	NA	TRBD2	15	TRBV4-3	TGCGCCAGCAGCCAACGAGCGGGGGCTTTCTACGAGCAGTACTTC	CASSQRAGAFYEQYF
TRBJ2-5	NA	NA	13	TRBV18	TGTGCCAGCTCACTACAATCCGGGGAGACCCAGTACTTC	CASSLQSGETQYF
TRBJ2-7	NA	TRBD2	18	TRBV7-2	TGTGCCAGCAGCTCTCCGGGACTAGCGGGAGGGTCGGGTTACGAGCAGTACTTC	CASSSPGLAGGSGYEQYF